This TCR beta chain came from a study of beta chain features in type 1 diabetes. Regarding the study as a whole: TCRB CDR3 length was moderately but significantly reduced in all four CD4+ subsets of Type 1 diabetes patients. Patients' naive, central memory and regulatory TCRB repertoires appeared more alike than those of healthy donors.

Sort purity for all populations was recorded as exceeding 98%. The whole isolated RNA underwent reverse transcription, so sequencing captured expressed TCRB transcripts. Read counts averaged approximately 3.5 million for samples of naive, central memory and regulatory T cells. Data came from immunoSEQ multiplex PCR; TCRdb stores just in-frame clones and leaves some out. The data hold 640,000 or so clones, with around 15% observed a single time. This clone came up a few times. Its antigen is currently unknown. The CDR3 is made up of 14 amino acids. Germline lookup yields CDR1 SGHTA and CDR2 FQGNSA. V shed 5 bases and J shed 0 bases, with 11 bases lying between them.

The sequenced sample consisted of naive CD4+ T cells from blood. The TCR originated in a young man with type 1 diabetes. The chain employs TRBV7-2 and TRBJ2-7; D gene uncertain. The CDR3 is CASSQIASSYEQYF. The CDR3 DNA reads as TGTGCCAGCAGCCAGATAGCTAGCTCCTACGAGCAGTACTTC.